A selection of T cell receptor beta chains follows, all from one sample in a study of T cell responses to AZD1222 COVID-19 vaccine. This table comes from immunoSEQ multiplex PCR, and its TCRdb copy is limited to in-frame clones, with some not included. The table has roughly 43,000 clones, about four fifths seen once. The sample consisted of peripheral blood, taken 28 days after the second dose of the MenACWY control vaccine. The source of these receptors is an adult who received the MenACWY meningococcal vaccine as a control. Both conserved end residues are part of each CDR3. A D gene is named only where the DNA matches it firmly. Size tells how often a clone was seen (once, few, many) or the class of an expanded clone, and some rows leave it out.

v_call,cdr3_length,j_call,clone_size,d_call,cdr3_aa,cdr3_nt
TRBV6-5,15,TRBJ2-1,.,.,CASRGGSGSYNEQFF,TGTGCCAGCCGAGGGGGGTCAGGCTCCTACAATGAGCAGTTCTTC
TRBV5-1,16,TRBJ2-3,.,TRBD2,CASRKTGGLSTDTQYF,TGCGCCAGCAGAAAAACGGGGGGGCTAAGCACAGATACGCAGTATTTT
TRBV28,15,TRBJ2-7,.,TRBD2,CASSSSGGGTYEQYF,TGTGCCAGCAGTTCTAGCGGGGGGGGTACCTACGAGCAGTACTTC
TRBV6-1,15,TRBJ1-2,.,TRBD1,CASSEMTGGNYGYTF,TGTGCCAGCAGTGAAATGACAGGGGGTAACTATGGCTACACCTTC
TRBV19,14,TRBJ1-1,.,TRBD1,CASSADRGNTEAFF,TGTGCCAGTAGTGCCGACAGGGGGAACACTGAAGCTTTCTTT
TRBV14,16,TRBJ2-5,.,.,CASSPRGGRVRETQYF,TGTGCCAGCAGCCCCCGTGGGGGGCGGGTTCGAGAGACCCAGTACTTC
TRBV6-6,13,TRBJ1-3,.,.,CASEGVAGNTIYF,TGTGCCAGCGAAGGAGTAGCTGGAAACACCATATATTTT
TRBV6-1,17,TRBJ2-1,.,TRBD1,CASSARTGASSYNEQFF,TGTGCCAGCAGTGCCCGGACAGGGGCGAGCTCCTACAATGAGCAGTTCTTC
TRBV6-5,11,TRBJ2-1,.,TRBD2,CASGRAGEQFF,TGTGCCAGCGGGAGGGCCGGGGAGCAGTTCTTC
TRBV30,14,TRBJ1-3,.,.,CAWSVGGTGNTIYF,TGTGCCTGGAGTGTGGGGGGAACTGGAAACACCATATATTTT
TRBV24-1,13,TRBJ2-1,.,.,CATGGHNDNEQFF,TGTGCCACCGGGGGCCACAACGACAATGAGCAGTTCTTC
TRBV27,14,TRBJ2-7,once,.,CASSLTTGPYEQYF,TGTGCCAGCAGTTTAACGACAGGCCCCTACGAGCAGTACTTC
TRBV3-1/TRBV3-2,15,TRBJ2-7,few,.,CASSQDLLGSYEQYF,TGTGCCAGCAGCCAAGATCTTCTGGGGTCCTACGAGCAGTACTTC
TRBV6-1,16,TRBJ2-1,.,.,CASSEALGNSKNEQFF,TGTGCCAGCAGTGAAGCCCTCGGGAACTCGAAAAATGAGCAGTTCTTC
TRBV5-1,13,TRBJ1-1,.,.,CASSSQGRTEAFF,TGCGCCAGCAGCTCCCAGGGGAGGACTGAAGCTTTCTTT
TRBV9,17,TRBJ2-1,.,TRBD2,CASSLRLAVSSYNEQFF,TGTGCCAGCAGCTTAAGACTAGCGGTAAGCTCCTACAATGAGCAGTTCTTC
TRBV27,18,TRBJ1-4,.,.,CASRHLPTRSGSEEKLFF,TGTGCCAGCAGACATCTCCCAACGCGGTCCGGTTCGGAGGAGAAACTGTTTTTT
TRBV30,15,TRBJ2-3,.,TRBD1,CAWSVRQGVTDTQYF,TGTGCCTGGAGTGTACGCCAGGGGGTCACAGATACGCAGTATTTT